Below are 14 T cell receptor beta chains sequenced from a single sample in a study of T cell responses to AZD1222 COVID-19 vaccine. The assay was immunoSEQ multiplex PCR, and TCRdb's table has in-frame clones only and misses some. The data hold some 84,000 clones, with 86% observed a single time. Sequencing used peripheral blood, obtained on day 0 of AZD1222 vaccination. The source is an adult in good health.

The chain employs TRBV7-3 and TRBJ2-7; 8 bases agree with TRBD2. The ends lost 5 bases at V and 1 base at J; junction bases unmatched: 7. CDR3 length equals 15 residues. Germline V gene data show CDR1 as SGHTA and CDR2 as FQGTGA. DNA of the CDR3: TGTGCCAGCAGCCCAACAGGCGGGAGGTCCTACGAGCAGTACTTC. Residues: CASSPTGGRSYEQYF.

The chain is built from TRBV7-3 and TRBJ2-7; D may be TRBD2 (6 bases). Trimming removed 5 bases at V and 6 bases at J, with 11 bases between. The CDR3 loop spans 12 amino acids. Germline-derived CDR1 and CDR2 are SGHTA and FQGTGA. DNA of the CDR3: TGTGCCAGCAGCCTGCCGGAGGGCGAGCAGTACTTC. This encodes CASSLPEGEQYF.

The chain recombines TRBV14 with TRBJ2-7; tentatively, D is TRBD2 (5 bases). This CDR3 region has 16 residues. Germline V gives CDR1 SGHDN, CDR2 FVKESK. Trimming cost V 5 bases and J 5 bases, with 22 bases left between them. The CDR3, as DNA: TGTGCCAGCAGCAAGGTCGGCGCTAGCCTTACCCACGAGCAGTACTTC. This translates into CASSKVGASLTHEQYF.

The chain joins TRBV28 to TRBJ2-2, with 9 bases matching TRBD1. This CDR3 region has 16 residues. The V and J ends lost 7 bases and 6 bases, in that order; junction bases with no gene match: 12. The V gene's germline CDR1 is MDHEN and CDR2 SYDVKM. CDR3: CASTPYRGREAGELFF. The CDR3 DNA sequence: TGTGCCAGCACGCCATACAGGGGGCGCGAGGCCGGGGAGCTGTTTTTT.

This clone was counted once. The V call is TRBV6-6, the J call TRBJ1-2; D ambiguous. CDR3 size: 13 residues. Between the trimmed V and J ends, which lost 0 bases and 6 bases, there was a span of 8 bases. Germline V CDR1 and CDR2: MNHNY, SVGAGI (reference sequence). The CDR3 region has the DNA TGTGCCAGCAGTTACTCGCGGACGGATGGCTACACCTTC. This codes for CASSYSRTDGYTF.

The CDR3 DNA follows: TGTGCCAGCAGTCCAACGGGGTCCTACGAGCAGTACTTC. Translation: CASSPTGSYEQYF. The V gene is TRBV6-5, the J gene TRBJ2-7; maybe TRBD2 (5 bases). V shed 5 bases and J shed 1 base, with 9 bases lying between them. This CDR3 contains 13 residues. CDR1 and CDR2 from the germline V gene are MNHEY and SVGAGI.

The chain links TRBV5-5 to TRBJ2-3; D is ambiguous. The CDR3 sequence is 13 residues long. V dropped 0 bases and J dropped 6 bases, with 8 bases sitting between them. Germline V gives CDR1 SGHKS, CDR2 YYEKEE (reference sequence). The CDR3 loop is CASSLESRDTQYF. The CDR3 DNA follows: TGTGCCAGCAGCTTGGAGTCGAGGGATACGCAGTATTTT.

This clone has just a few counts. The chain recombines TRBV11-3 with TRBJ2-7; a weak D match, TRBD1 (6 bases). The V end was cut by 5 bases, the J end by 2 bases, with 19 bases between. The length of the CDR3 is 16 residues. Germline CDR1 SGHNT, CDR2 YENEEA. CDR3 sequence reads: CASSPGQGRNTYEQYF. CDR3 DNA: TGTGCCAGCAGCCCTGGTCAGGGGCGAAATACCTACGAGCAGTACTTC. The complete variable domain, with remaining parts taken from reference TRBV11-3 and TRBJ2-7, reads EAGVVQSPRYKIIEKKQPVAFWCNPISGHNTLYWYLQNLGQGPELLIRYENEEAVDDSQLPKDRFSAERLKGVDSTLKIQPAELGDSAVYLCASSPGQGRNTYEQYFGPGTRLTVT.

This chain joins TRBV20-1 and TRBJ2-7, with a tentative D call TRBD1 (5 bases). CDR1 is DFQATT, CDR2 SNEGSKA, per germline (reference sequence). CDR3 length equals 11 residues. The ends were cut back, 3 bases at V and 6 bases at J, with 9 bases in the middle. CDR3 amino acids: CSASRGTEQYF. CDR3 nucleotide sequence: TGCAGTGCTAGTAGGGGAACCGAGCAGTACTTC.

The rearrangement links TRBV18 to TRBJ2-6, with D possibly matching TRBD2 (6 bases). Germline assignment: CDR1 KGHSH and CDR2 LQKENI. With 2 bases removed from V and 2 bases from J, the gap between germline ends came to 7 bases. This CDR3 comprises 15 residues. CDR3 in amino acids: CASSPGGAGANVLTF. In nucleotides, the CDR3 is TGTGCCAGCTCACCAGGAGGGGCTGGGGCCAACGTCCTGACTTTC.

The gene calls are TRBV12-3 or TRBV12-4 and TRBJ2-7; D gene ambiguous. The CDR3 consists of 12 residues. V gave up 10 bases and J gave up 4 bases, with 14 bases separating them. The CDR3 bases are TGTGCCACCCAAAGACTTGAGTACGAGCAGTACTTC. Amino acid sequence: CATQRLEYEQYF.

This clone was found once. The CDR3: CAIRTGTAYGYTF. The CDR3 bases are TGTGCCATACGAACCGGGACAGCATATGGCTACACCTTC. The chain couples TRBV28 to TRBJ1-2; 7 bases match TRBD1. CDR3 size: 13 residues. With 10 bases clipped from V and 5 bases from J, the junction kept 10 bases outside the gene matches. CDR1 and CDR2 (germline): MDHEN, SYDVKM.

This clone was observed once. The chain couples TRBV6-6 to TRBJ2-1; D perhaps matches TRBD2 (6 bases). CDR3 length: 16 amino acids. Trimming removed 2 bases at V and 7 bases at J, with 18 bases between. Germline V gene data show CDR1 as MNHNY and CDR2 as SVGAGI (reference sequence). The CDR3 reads CASSYPPRSGGNEQFF. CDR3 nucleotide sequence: TGTGCCAGCAGTTACCCCCCTCGCTCCGGGGGTAATGAGCAGTTCTTC.

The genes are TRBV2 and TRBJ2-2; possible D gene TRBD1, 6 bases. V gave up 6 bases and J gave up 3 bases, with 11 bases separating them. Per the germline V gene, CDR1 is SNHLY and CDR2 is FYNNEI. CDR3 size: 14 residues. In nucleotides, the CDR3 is TGTGCCAGCAGGCCAGGGGTGGACACCGGGGAGCTGTTTTTT. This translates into CASRPGVDTGELFF.